A selection of T cell receptor beta chains follows, all from one sample in a study of identical twins. One entry per CDR3 protein, called by TCRdb with MiXCR from the 5' RACE reads. The data hold hundreds of thousands of distinct CDR3 sequences, with roughly 9% observed a single time. These same data were also listed under a study on yellow fever vaccine responses in identical twins.

The sample was CD8+ T cells sorted from blood. These receptors were taken from a woman between 18 and 29 years old in good health. Both conserved end residues are trimmed from each CDR3. The order of the fields is V gene, J gene, CDR3 protein.

>TRBV28|TRBJ1-4
ASRPDGPATNEKLF
>TRBV28|TRBJ2-7
ASSTGGPAYEQY
>TRBV9|TRBJ1-1
ASSGDRYAF
>TRBV20-1|TRBJ2-1
SAEPGLVPLGSYNEQF
>TRBV10-2|TRBJ1-2
ASRAGHQANYGYT
>TRBV14|TRBJ2-5
ASSQSGRAETQY
>TRBV6-2/TRBV6-3|TRBJ2-2
ASGSGELF
>TRBV29-1|TRBJ2-7
SVAGATYEQY
>TRBV12-3/TRBV12-4|TRBJ2-1
ASSLEKGADNEQF
>TRBV5-5|TRBJ2-5
ASIKTGEETQY
>TRBV12-3/TRBV12-4|TRBJ2-1
ASSSLVEGNEQF
>TRBV7-8|TRBJ2-3
ASSNRTSGVSDTQY
>TRBV27|TRBJ2-1
ASSIRGAGSYNEQF
>TRBV21-1|TRBJ2-4
ASSKKKGYKSDIQY